This T cell receptor (beta chain) is drawn from a study of T-cell reconstitution after alpha-beta-depleted transplantation in children. This clonotype was picked up many times. What it binds is unknown. Points from the study as a whole: In some patients, recipient T cells and intrathymic progenitors surviving conditioning explained high day-60 diversity.

Preparation of the TCRbeta library used unique molecular identifiers. MiXCR was run by TCRdb on the PCR reads, yielding one entry per CDR3 protein. In the table there are roughly 120,000 distinct CDR3 sequences, around a tenth of which are singletons. CDR3 length equals 15 residues. Germline lookup yields CDR1 SNHLY and CDR2 FYNNEI. J lost 5 bases, V lost 7 bases, and 10 bases had no gene match. The source is a boy aged 2 to 9 with acute lymphoblastic leukemia, due to receive a stem cell transplant. The sequencing used PBMCs, collected before TCRalphabeta/CD19-depleted stem cell transplant. The chain combines TRBV2 with TRBJ2-3; TRBD2 agrees at 9 bases. In DNA, the CDR3 is TGTGCCAGCAACGGCGGGAGGGCCTCAATAGATACGCAGTATTTT. Amino acids: CASNGGRASIDTQYF.